The subject of this entry is one T cell receptor (beta chain). What it binds is unknown. These data come from a study of T cell responses to AZD1222 COVID-19 vaccine. Study outcomes and limitations: Targeting of unmutated variant regions was reportedly seen in nearly half of spike-specific TCRs. In a largely white British group with more females than males, clonal diversity was possibly underestimated. Vaccine-associated CD4 TCRs ranged over spike, dominating at 160-218 and 743-854.

Trimming removed 5 bases at V and 3 bases at J, with 9 bases between. CDR1 is SGHAT and CDR2 is FQNNGV in the germline V gene. The CDR3 runs to 13 residues. Generated by immunoSEQ multiplex PCR, the TCRdb table keeps only in-frame clones and is missing some. The table shows fewer than 110,000 clones, with 87% occurring only once. V and J are TRBV11-2 and TRBJ2-3; TRBD2 might be the D (6 bases). The clonotype comes from an adult in good health. The material was peripheral blood, obtained on day 0 of AZD1222 vaccination. CDR3 amino acids: CASSVRETDTQYF. The CDR3 DNA is TGTGCCAGCAGCGTACGGGAGACAGATACGCAGTATTTT.